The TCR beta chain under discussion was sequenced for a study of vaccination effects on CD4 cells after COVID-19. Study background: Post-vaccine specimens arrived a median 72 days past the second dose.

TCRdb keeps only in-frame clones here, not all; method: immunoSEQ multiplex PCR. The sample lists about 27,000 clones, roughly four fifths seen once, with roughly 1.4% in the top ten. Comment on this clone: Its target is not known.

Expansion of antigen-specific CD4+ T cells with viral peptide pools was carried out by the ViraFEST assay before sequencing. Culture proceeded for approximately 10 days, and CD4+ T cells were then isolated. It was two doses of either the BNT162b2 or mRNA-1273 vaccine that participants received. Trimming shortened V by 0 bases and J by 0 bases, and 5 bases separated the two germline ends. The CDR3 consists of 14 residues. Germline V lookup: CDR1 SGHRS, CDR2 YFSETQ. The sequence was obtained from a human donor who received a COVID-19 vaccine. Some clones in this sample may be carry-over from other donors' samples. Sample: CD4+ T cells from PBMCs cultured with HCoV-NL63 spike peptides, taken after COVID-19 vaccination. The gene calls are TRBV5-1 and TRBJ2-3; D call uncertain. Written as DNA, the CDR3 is TGCGCCAGCAGCTTGGTGCAAAGCACAGATACGCAGTATTTT. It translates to CASSLVQSTDTQYF.